The entry below describes one T cell receptor beta chain. These data belong to a study of T cells in Graves' hyperthyroidism and ophthalmopathy. In germline, CDR1 is MNHNS, CDR2 SASEGT. Unmatched junction bases numbered 9, after V lost 5 bases and J lost 3 bases. CDR3 length equals 16 residues. Amplification of TCR beta CDR3 regions was performed using RNA transcripts as template. The TCR CDR3 was amplified in a first-round RT-PCR using the HTBI primer set. TCRdb independently ran MiXCR on the multiplex PCR reads; one entry per CDR3 protein. The table lists roughly 700,000 distinct CDR3 sequences, roughly 17% of them singletons.

Sequencing was performed on blood. The clonotype comes from a man in his forties or fifties with Graves' hyperthyroidism. The rearrangement uses TRBV6-1 and TRBJ2-7; 11 nucleotides line up with TRBD2. In nucleotides, the CDR3 is TGTGCCAGCAGTCCCCTACTAGCGGGAGAATTCTACGAGCAGTACTTC. Its protein is CASSPLLAGEFYEQYF.